These T cell receptor beta chains were read from a single sample in a study of early T cells in non-severe SARS-CoV-2 infection. TCRdb fed the 5' RACE reads into MiXCR, producing one record per CDR3 protein. The sample consists of approximately 97,000 distinct CDR3 sequences, roughly 14% of them appearing once. Sequencing was carried out using whole blood. Receptors were obtained from an adult who was a healthcare worker with PCR-confirmed SARS-CoV-2 infection or an uninfected control (not recorded which). CDR3s include the opening cysteine and the closing phenylalanine or tryptophan. Fields, in order: clone size, V gene, J gene, D gene, CDR3 DNA, CDR3 protein. D genes are given only for firm matches. A clone size is listed for some rows: how often the clone was seen (once, few, many), or a class if it is expanded.

many	TRBV9	TRBJ2-7	TRBD1	TGTGCCAGCAGCCCTGGACAGGGAAGAGGGTACGAGCAGTACTTC	CASSPGQGRGYEQYF
few	TRBV5-1	TRBJ2-3	.	TGCGCCAGCAGCTTGCGGACAGACACAGATACGCAGTATTTT	CASSLRTDTDTQYF
few	TRBV10-3	TRBJ2-7	.	TGTGCCATCAGTGAGGGGGGCTCCTACGAGCAGTACTTC	CAISEGGSYEQYF
few	TRBV28	TRBJ2-1	TRBD2	TGTGCCAGCAGGCGGACTAGCGGGAGGTCCTATGAGCAGTTCTTC	CASRRTSGRSYEQFF
.	TRBV2	TRBJ1-1	.	TGTGCCAGCAGGGTAGAGGGGACCATGAACACTGAAGCTTTCTTT	CASRVEGTMNTEAFF
few	TRBV30	TRBJ1-1	.	TGTGCCTGGAGTTCGGCGGAGGCCGAAGCTTTCTTT	CAWSSAEAEAFF
few	TRBV10-3	TRBJ2-4	TRBD2	TGTGCCATCAGTGAGGTTAGCGGGCAGGCCAAAAACATTCAGTACTTC	CAISEVSGQAKNIQYF
.	TRBV6-6	TRBJ1-2	.	TGTGCCACCGGGGACTTCAGATCGGAGGGGAACGGCTACACCTTC	CATGDFRSEGNGYTF
few	TRBV7-6	TRBJ2-5	.	TGTGCCAGCAGCTTAGTACAGCAAGAGACCCAGTACTTC	CASSLVQQETQYF
.	TRBV15	TRBJ2-1	TRBD2	TGTGCCACCCACGGGGGGATAAGCTCCTACAATGAGCAGTTCTTC	CATHGGISSYNEQFF
many	TRBV24-1	TRBJ2-1	.	TGTGCCACTCAACAGGGCCGGGGTGAGCAGTTCTTC	CATQQGRGEQFF
.	TRBV27	TRBJ2-3	TRBD2	TGTGCCAGCAGTTTACTAGCGGTCACAGATACGCAGTATTTT	CASSLLAVTDTQYF
many	TRBV4-1	TRBJ1-5	TRBD1	TGCGCCAGCAGCCAAGCAACAGGGGGCTTCAATCAGCCCCAGCATTTT	CASSQATGGFNQPQHF
.	TRBV28	TRBJ2-7	TRBD2	TGTGCCAGCACCCTTTTGGGGACTAAGTACTTC	CASTLLGTKYF